One T cell receptor (beta chain) is described in this entry. Compared with germline, one end of the junction differs, possibly owing to a read error. This same CDR3 is encoded by further DNA sequences in the sample. The data derive from a study of blood T cell repertoires in COVID-19. As for the study in general: Both acute and convalescent COVID-19 samples were obtained from the United States, Italy and Spain.

The length of the CDR3 is 18 residues. The germline gives CDR1 SGHTA, CDR2 FQGTGA. Per the study methods: Reference gene primer amplification gave nucleated cell count estimates. Method: immunoSEQ multiplex PCR; TCRdb's copy keeps in-frame clones and lacks some. D and trimming were read from the DNA, whereas the V and J calls and clone size are those reported in that table. The sample lists about 41,000 clones, approximately 80% occurring once. J is TRBJ2-1 and V is TRBV7-3, with TRBD2 identical over 12 bases. The sample comprised peripheral blood. This clonotype was sampled from a woman older than 75 with acute or convalescent COVID-19. CDR3 protein: CASSPGRLAGGHWNEQFF. The DNA of the CDR3 is TGCGCCAGCAGCCCGGGGCGGCTAGCGGGGGGGCATTGGAATGAGCAGTTCTTC.